The 17 T cell receptor beta chains below all came from one sample that was sequenced in a study of OX40 agonist ivuxolimab in advanced cancers. Receptor libraries were prepared by the immunoSEQ multiplex PCR assay. Drawn from immuneACCESS, this table holds only the in-frame rearrangements with V and J called that TCRdb kept. Clones are partly lost; checked studies trace under half to an unresolved V gene and leave the rest unexplained. In this sample the table shows about 34,000 clones, about nine tenths of which occur a single time. The ten largest clones add up to about 9% of the sample. The sample consisted of CD4+ or CD8+ T cells sorted from blood, taken in a trial of the OX40 agonist ivuxolimab. The receptors come from an adult with an advanced solid tumor such as melanoma, head and neck, liver or kidney cancer.

This clone was found a few times. The rearrangement links TRBV9 to TRBJ1-3; 11 bases agree with TRBD1. The CDR3 has 18 amino acids. Germline trimming cut 3 bases from V and 0 bases from J; bases unmatched to any gene: 8. Germline loops: CDR1 SGDLS, CDR2 YYNGEE. CDR3 DNA sequence: TGTGCCAGCAGCGCAGGAGCTGGGACAGGGGGCTCTGGAAACACCATATATTTT. As protein: CASSAGAGTGGSGNTIYF. The whole variable domain, remainder taken from reference TRBV9 and TRBJ1-3, is DSGVTQTPKHLITATGQRVTLRCSPRSGDLSVYWYQQSLDQGLQFLIQYYNGEERAKGNILERFSAQQFPDLHSELNLSSLELGDSALYFCASSAGAGTGGSGNTIYFGEGSWLTVV.

This clone was picked up one time. The rearrangement links TRBV14 to TRBJ2-1; D is perhaps TRBD1 (5 bases). The V gene's germline CDR1 is SGHDN and CDR2 FVKESK. The CDR3 totals 14 residues. Trimming removed 0 bases at V and 10 bases at J, with 13 bases between. The CDR3 here is CASSQDDRGLEQFF. CDR3 in DNA: TGTGCCAGCAGCCAAGATGATAGGGGATTGGAGCAGTTCTTC.

The chain joins TRBV5-4 to TRBJ2-6, with a tentative D call TRBD2 (5 bases). V lost 6 bases, J lost 2 bases, and 15 bases lay in between. CDR3 length: 16 residues. The V gene's germline CDR1 is SGHNT and CDR2 YYREEE (reference sequence). CDR3 nucleotides: TGTGCCAGCAACCATCGGTCGGGGACTGGGGCCAACGTCCTGACTTTC. Protein sequence: CASNHRSGTGANVLTF.

The chain links TRBV15 to TRBJ2-7; D possibly matches TRBD1 or TRBD2 (7 bases each). The CDR3 consists of 16 residues. The germline V and J ends were trimmed by 0 bases and 4 bases, with 16 bases remaining between them. Germline V lookup: CDR1 LNHNV, CDR2 YYDKDF (reference sequence). The CDR3, as DNA: TGTGCCACCAGCAGAGATCGGGCAGGGGGGGCGTACGAGCAGTACTTC. Translation: CATSRDRAGGAYEQYF.

This clone was detected a few times. V usage is TRBV5-4 and J usage is TRBJ2-3; TRBD2 matches at 8 bases. J lost 3 bases, V lost 4 bases, and 4 bases had no gene match. There are 14 residues in the CDR3. Germline CDR1 SGHNT, CDR2 YYREEE (reference sequence). The CDR3 DNA is TGTGCCAGCAGCCCTACTAGCGGAACAGATACGCAGTATTTT. Protein sequence: CASSPTSGTDTQYF.

The chain is built from TRBV27 and TRBJ2-6; tentatively, D is TRBD1 (7 bases). V shed 3 bases and J shed 1 base, with 13 bases lying between them. The germline V gene has CDR1 MNHEY and CDR2 SMNVEV (reference sequence). This CDR3 is 17 amino acids long. CDR3 sequence (DNA): TGTGCCAGCAGTTTGATGACAGGGAGGTCTGGGGCCAACGTCCTGACTTTC. Amino acids: CASSLMTGRSGANVLTF.

The chain has TRBV6-5 and TRBJ1-5, with D possibly TRBD1 on 5 matching bases. The CDR3 runs to 15 residues. Germline V gene sequence: CDR1 MNHEY, CDR2 SVGAGI. V was shortened by 6 bases and J by 5 bases, with 17 bases between the two germline ends. The CDR3, as DNA: TGTGCCAGCAGCCCCCGGGACTCGCGGGATCAGCCCCAGCATTTT. As protein: CASSPRDSRDQPQHF.

The chain couples TRBV5-1 to TRBJ2-3, with 14 positions matching TRBD2. Germline CDR1 and CDR2: SGHRS and YFSETQ. CDR3 length equals 18 residues. The V segment lost 4 bases and the J segment 0 bases; nucleotides outside the gene matches: 7. DNA for the CDR3: TGCGCCAGCAGCATAAGGACTAGCGGGGGGCCTAGCACAGATACGCAGTATTTT. Translation gives CASSIRTSGGPSTDTQYF. Complete variable domain (other parts from reference TRBV5-1 and TRBJ2-3): KAGVTQTPRYLIKTRGQQVTLSCSPISGHRSVSWYQQTPGQGLQFLFEYFSETQRNKGNFPGRFSGRQFSNSRSEMNVSTLELGDSALYLCASSIRTSGGPSTDTQYFGPGTRLTVL.

The chain has TRBV29-1 and TRBJ2-1; D not resolved. Germline V gene sequence: CDR1 SQVTM, CDR2 ANQGSEA. This CDR3 is 13 amino acids long. Trimming took 7 bases from V and 0 from J, leaving 10 bases between them. The CDR3: CSGRHISYNEQFF. CDR3 sequence (DNA): TGCAGCGGCCGACACATCTCCTACAATGAGCAGTTCTTC.

The chain joins TRBV27 to TRBJ2-3; D might be TRBD2 (6 bases). The CDR3 sequence is 14 residues long. Germline V gives CDR1 MNHEY, CDR2 SMNVEV (reference sequence). Trimming stripped 5 bases from V and 5 bases from J, with 14 bases between. CDR3 bases: TGTGCCAGCAGTCCGCGGAGGGCCAAAGATACGCAGTATTTT. It translates to CASSPRRAKDTQYF.

This chain links TRBV19 with TRBJ1-1, with D maybe TRBD1 (5 bases). This CDR3 region has 16 residues. The V gene's germline CDR1 is LNHDA and CDR2 SQIVND (reference sequence). Trimming cost V 3 bases and J 0 bases, with 14 bases left between them. The DNA for the CDR3 is TGTGCCAGTAGTATCCCGCAGGGCACCATGAACACTGAAGCTTTCTTT. Encoded protein: CASSIPQGTMNTEAFF.

The chain combines TRBV21-1 with TRBJ1-1; the DNA was not compared with TRBD1, the D call given in the table. TRBV21-1 is noted as a pseudogene. The CDR3 loop spans 16 amino acids. CDR3 protein: CASSKGDRGKGIEAFF. The CDR3 coding sequence is TGTGCCAGCAGCAAGGGGGACAGGGGGAAAGGCATTGAAGCTTTCTTT.

This clone was counted once. The chain links TRBV5-1 to TRBJ2-1; 10 bases fit TRBD2. The V and J ends lost 5 bases and 7 bases, in that order; junction bases with no gene match: 9. CDR1 is SGHRS, CDR2 YFSETQ, per germline. The CDR3 is 15 amino acids. CDR3: CASRLLAGVGNEQFF. The CDR3 DNA sequence: TGCGCCAGCAGGCTTCTAGCGGGAGTGGGGAATGAGCAGTTCTTC.

This clone was found once. The chain has TRBV28 and TRBJ2-7; 11 nucleotides agree with TRBD1. J lost 2 bases, V lost 7 bases, and 10 bases had no gene match. CDR1 and CDR2 from the germline V gene are MDHEN and SYDVKM. The CDR3 has 16 amino acids. The CDR3 bases are TGTGCCAGCACCGGACAGGGGGCGAAGGACCCCTACGAGCAGTACTTC. Its protein is CASTGQGAKDPYEQYF.

The V call is TRBV2, the J call TRBJ1-2; D is perhaps TRBD1 (5 bases). The germline CDR1 and CDR2 sequences are SNHLY and FYNNEI. This CDR3 is built from 13 residues. Trimming stripped 5 bases from V and 6 bases from J, with 13 bases between. The CDR3 loop reads CASSRGREDGYTF. The DNA of the CDR3 is TGTGCCAGCAGTAGGGGTAGGGAGGATGGCTACACCTTC.

This chain connects TRBV2 to TRBJ2-3; 8 bases align to TRBD1. The CDR3 totals 14 residues. CDR1 is SNHLY, CDR2 FYNNEI, per germline. Trimming cost V 2 bases and J 6 bases; bases outside gene matches: 4. The CDR3 loop reads CASSEQGATDTQYF. The CDR3 DNA sequence: TGTGCCAGCAGTGAACAGGGGGCGACGGATACGCAGTATTTT.

The rearrangement uses TRBV14 and TRBJ2-1; the match to TRBD2 covers 8 bases. There are 14 residues in the CDR3. CDR1 is SGHDN and CDR2 is FVKESK in the germline V gene. With V trimmed by 4 bases and J by 4 bases, 3 bases remained unmatched. CDR3 coding DNA: TGTGCCAGCAGCCCTGCGGGGGGTTACAATGAGCAGTTCTTC. Protein sequence: CASSPAGGYNEQFF.